The clone carrying this TCR beta chain has more than one count but fewer than ten. Antigen unknown. TCRdb reanalysed the reads using MiXCR and keeps one entry per CDR3 protein. The repertoire consists of around 900,000 distinct CDR3 sequences, with around 29% occurring once and the leading ten covering 11% to 15%. The sample originates from a study of T cell repertoires in cytomegalovirus infection. At the level of the study: HLA-B-restricted CMV epitopes that are well studied were used alongside recently identified HLA-C-restricted ones. A matching HLA type, together with CMV infection, was signaled by public TCR beta signatures. Study conclusions and caveats: Using cumulative public TCR beta family frequency, the authors identified those who carried CMV together with the relevant HLA. Clonotypes of TCR beta that were HLA-C-restricted and CMV-specific dominated the ex vivo response.

The V and J ends lost 2 bases and 3 bases respectively, with 22 bases between them. This CDR3 spans 18 amino acids. The germline V gene has CDR1 WSHSY and CDR2 SAAADI. The sample consisted of cultured CD8+ T cells from PBMCs, taken from culture after CMV antigen stimulation. The rearrangement joins TRBV10-2 to TRBJ1-2; D might be TRBD1 (5 bases). The sequence was obtained from a human donor in good health (CMV status not recorded). Some clones in this sample may be carry-over from other donors' samples. The CDR3 region is CASSEARVVDLVYYGYTF. The CDR3 DNA reads as TGCGCCAGCAGTGAGGCCAGGGTTGTGGATCTAGTGTACTATGGCTACACCTTC.